This entry is about one T cell receptor beta chain. CDR1 and CDR2 (germline): SEHNR, FQNEAQ (reference sequence). There are 17 residues in the CDR3. V shed 3 bases and J 9 bases; nucleotides not matched to a gene: 15. Source study methods: Reference gene primer amplification gave nucleated cell count estimates. Sequencing used immunoSEQ multiplex PCR; TCRdb keeps in-frame clones, though not all of them. The V and J calls and the clone size are those of that table, but D and trimming were determined from the DNA. Of roughly 200,000 clones listed, approximately 85% are singletons. This sample stems from a study of blood T cell repertoires in COVID-19. Study overall: Samples of COVID-19 (acute and convalescent) were obtained from the United States, Italy and Spain. PBMCs, B-cell-depleted T cells, or T cells were the source of the cDNA or gDNA that made up the material.

This sequence was found in an elderly woman with acute or convalescent COVID-19. The sequencing sample was made of peripheral blood. The chain carries TRBV7-9 and TRBJ2-1; 9 nucleotides line up with TRBD2. CDR3 sequence reads: CASSFPRSSGINTEQFF. Written as DNA, the CDR3 is TGTGCCAGCAGCTTTCCCCGCTCTAGCGGGATAAACACTGAGCAGTTCTTC.